The clone carrying this TCR beta chain was found once. The target antigen is unknown. Other DNA sequences in the sample encode the same CDR3. Cells designated naive CD8 were CD45RO-negative and were positively selected for CCR7, with terminally differentiated effector memory CD45RA+ cells excluded. Donors had no recently reported acute infections or vaccinations and were HIV-negative. Sorted subsets were amplified in replicate PCRs using around 200 ng DNA, around 30,000 T cell genomes. The protocol was immunoSEQ multiplex PCR, while the TCRdb copy is restricted to in-frame clones and leaves out a portion. The data hold about 2 million clones, with approximately 95% observed a single time. The data originate from a study of shared clonotypes between healthy human individuals. Study-level points and caveats: For sorted subsets, rarefaction showed incomplete sequencing despite large depth. Against clonotypes common to all four donors, non-shared ones had lower generation probabilities.

CDR3 size: 11 residues. V was shortened by 4 bases and J by 4 bases, with 4 bases between the two germline ends. Germline lookup yields CDR1 MNHEY and CDR2 SVGAGI. Sequencing was carried out using naive CD8+ T cells sorted from blood. The chain has TRBV6-5 and TRBJ1-2; D is unclear. The receptor's source is a man younger than 35 in good health. The CDR3 loop is CASSSSYGYTF. The CDR3 region has the DNA TGTGCCAGCAGTTCCAGCTATGGCTACACCTTC.